This TCR beta chain was found in a study of blood T cell repertoires in COVID-19. The V end was cut by 0 bases, the J end by 5 bases, with 8 bases between. Germline V gene sequence: CDR1 SGHDT, CDR2 YYEEEE. The CDR3 is made up of 14 amino acids. The table came from immunoSEQ multiplex PCR; TCRdb's copy has only in-frame clones and leaves some out. This sample yields approximately 270,000 clones, of which approximately 84% are seen a single time; 1.5% to 2% belongs to the top ten. The sequenced material came from PBMCs or T cells enriched from blood (not recorded which). This chain links TRBV5-6 with TRBJ1-4, with no clear D. This clonotype originated in a middle-aged man who had recovered from COVID-19. The CDR3 here is CASSLGSVNEKLFF. CDR3 nucleotides: TGTGCCAGCAGCTTGGGGTCGGTGAATGAAAAACTGTTTTTT.